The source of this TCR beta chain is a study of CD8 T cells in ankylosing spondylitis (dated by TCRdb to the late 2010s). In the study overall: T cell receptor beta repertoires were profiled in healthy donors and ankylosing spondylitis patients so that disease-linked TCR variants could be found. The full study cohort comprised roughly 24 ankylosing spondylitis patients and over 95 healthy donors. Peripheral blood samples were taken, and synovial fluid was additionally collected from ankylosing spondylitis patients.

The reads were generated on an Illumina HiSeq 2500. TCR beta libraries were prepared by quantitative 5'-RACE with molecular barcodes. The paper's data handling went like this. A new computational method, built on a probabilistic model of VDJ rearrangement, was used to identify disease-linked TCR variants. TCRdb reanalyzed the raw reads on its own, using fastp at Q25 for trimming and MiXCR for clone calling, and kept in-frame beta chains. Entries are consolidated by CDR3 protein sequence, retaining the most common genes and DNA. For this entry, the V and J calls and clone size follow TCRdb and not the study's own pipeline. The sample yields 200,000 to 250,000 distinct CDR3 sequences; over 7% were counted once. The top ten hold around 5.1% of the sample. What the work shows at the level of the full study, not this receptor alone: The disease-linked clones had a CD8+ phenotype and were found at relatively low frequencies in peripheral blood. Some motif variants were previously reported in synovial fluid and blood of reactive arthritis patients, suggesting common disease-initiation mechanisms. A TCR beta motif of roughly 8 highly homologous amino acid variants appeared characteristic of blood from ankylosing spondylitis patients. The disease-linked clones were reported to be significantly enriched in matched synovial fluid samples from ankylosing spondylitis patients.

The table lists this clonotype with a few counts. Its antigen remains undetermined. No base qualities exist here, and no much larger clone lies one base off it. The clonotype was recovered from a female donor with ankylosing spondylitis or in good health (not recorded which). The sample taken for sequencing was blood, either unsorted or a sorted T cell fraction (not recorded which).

The CDR3 protein sequence reads: CASSEGVAGEKLFF. In nucleotides, the sequence is TGTGCCAGCAGTGAAGGGGTTGCCGGCGAAAAACTGTTTTTT. The chain is assembled from TRBV2 and TRBJ1-4; too little of a D gene remains to name it. The germline ends are 11 bases apart after V is trimmed by 1 base and J by 8 bases. The CDR3 sequence holds 14 residues, the cysteine and phenylalanine included. Of all the DNA, just the CDR3 is kept, 42 bases in frame from base 1. The CDR1 and CDR2 encoded by the germline V gene are SNHLY and FYNNEI.